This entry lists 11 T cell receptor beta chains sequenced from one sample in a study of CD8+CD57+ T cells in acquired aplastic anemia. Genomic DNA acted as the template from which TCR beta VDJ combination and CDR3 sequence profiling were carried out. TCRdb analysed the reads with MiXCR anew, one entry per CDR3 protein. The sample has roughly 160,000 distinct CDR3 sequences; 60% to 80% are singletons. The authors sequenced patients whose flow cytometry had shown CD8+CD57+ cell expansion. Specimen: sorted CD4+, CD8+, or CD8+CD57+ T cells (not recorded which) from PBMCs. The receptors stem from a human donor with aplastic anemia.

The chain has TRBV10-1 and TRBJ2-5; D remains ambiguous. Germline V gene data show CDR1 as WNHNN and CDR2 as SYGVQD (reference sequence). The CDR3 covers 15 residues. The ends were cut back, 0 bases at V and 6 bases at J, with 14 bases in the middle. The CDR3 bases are TGCGCCAGCAGTGAGTCCCCTCTATCTCCTAAGACCCAGTACTTC. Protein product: CASSESPLSPKTQYF.

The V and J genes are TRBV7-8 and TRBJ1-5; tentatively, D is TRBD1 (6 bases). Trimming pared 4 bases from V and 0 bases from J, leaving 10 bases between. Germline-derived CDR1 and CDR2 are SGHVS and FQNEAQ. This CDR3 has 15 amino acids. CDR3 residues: CASSSTGYSNQPQHF. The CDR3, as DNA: TGTGCCAGCAGCTCGACAGGTTATAGCAATCAGCCCCAGCATTTT. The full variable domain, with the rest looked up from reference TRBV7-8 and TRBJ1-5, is GAGVSQSPRYKVAKRGQDVALRCDPISGHVSLFWYQQALGQGPEFLTYFQNEAQLDKSGLPSDRFFAERPEGSVSTLKIQRTQQEDSAVYLCASSSTGYSNQPQHFGDGTRLSIL.

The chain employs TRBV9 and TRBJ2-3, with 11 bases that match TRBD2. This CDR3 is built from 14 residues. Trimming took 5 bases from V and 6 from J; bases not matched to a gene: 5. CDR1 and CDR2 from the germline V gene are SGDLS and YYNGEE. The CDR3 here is CASSLAGGTDTQYF. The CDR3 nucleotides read TGTGCCAGCAGTCTAGCGGGGGGAACTGATACGCAGTATTTT.

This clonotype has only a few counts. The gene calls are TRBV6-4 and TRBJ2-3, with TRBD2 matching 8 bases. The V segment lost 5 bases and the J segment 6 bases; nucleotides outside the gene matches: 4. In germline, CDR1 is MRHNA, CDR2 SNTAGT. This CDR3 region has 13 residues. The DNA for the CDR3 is TGTGCCAGCAGTAGTGGCGGGGGGGATACGCAGTATTTT. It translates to CASSSGGGDTQYF.

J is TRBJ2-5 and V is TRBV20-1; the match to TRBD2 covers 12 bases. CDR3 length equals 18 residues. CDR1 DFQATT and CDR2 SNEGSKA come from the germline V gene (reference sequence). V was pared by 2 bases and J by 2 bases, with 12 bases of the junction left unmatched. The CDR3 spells CSARPGGGTSGFQETQYF. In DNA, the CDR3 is TGCAGTGCTAGACCGGGGGGTGGGACTAGCGGGTTTCAAGAGACCCAGTACTTC.

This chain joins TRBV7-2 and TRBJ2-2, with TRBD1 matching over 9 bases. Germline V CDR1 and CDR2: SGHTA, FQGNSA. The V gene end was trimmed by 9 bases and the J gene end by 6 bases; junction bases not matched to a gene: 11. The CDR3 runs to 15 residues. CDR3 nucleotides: TGTGCCAGTAGTCACAGGGGGCGAGTTGCCGGGGAGCTGTTTTTT. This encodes CASSHRGRVAGELFF.

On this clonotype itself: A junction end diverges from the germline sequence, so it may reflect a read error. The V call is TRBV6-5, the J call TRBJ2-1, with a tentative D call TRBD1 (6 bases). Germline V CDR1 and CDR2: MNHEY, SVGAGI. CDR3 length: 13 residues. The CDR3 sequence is CASAIGTYNEQFF. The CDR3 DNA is TGTGCCAGCGCTATCGGGACATACAACGAGCAGTTCTTC.

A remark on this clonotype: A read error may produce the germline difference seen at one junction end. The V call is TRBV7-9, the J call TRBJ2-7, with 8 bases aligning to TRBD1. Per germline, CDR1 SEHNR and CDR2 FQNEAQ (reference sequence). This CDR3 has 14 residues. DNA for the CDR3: TGTGCCAGCAGCTTTCGGACAGGGTTCTACGGGCAGTACTTC. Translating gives CASSFRTGFYGQYF.

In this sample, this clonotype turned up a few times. The CDR3 nucleotides are TGTGCCAGCAGCTTGAATACAGGGACTTTGGGCAATGAGCAGTTCTTC. This encodes CASSLNTGTLGNEQFF. The chain joins TRBV7-3 to TRBJ2-1; the D gene could be TRBD1 or TRBD2 (6 bases each). This CDR3 spans 16 amino acids. V lost 3 bases and J 6 bases, leaving 18 bases between the germline ends. Per germline, CDR1 SGHTA and CDR2 FQGTGA.

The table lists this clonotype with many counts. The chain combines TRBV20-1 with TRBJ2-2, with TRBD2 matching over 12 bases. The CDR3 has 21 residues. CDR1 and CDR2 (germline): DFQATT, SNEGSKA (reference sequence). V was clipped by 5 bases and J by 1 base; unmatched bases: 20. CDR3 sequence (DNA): TGCAGTGCTCGACACCTTCTAGCGGGAGGGCCAGATTGGGGGAACACCGGGGAGCTGTTTTTT. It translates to CSARHLLAGGPDWGNTGELFF.

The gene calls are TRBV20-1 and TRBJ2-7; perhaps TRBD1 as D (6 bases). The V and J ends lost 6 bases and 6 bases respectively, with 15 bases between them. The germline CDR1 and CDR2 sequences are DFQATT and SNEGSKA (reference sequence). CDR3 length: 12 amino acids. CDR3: CSAWDTLPEQYF. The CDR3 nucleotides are TGCAGTGCCTGGGACACCCTCCCCGAGCAGTACTTC.